The present entry profiles one TCR beta chain with its context. The entry originates in a study of cytomegalovirus exposure and HLA in healthy donors. The CDR3 runs 15 residues. From germline, CDR1 is SGHVS and CDR2 FNYEAQ. J lost 4 bases, V lost 5 bases, and 7 bases had no gene match. It was with 60 Vbeta and 13 Jbeta primers that the PCR ran. Assay used: immunoSEQ multiplex PCR; TCRdb lists only in-frame clones, some missing. The sample includes 150,000 to 200,000 clones, 82% of them seen just once. Sequencing used PBMCs. This sequence joins TRBV7-6 and TRBJ2-2, with 7 nucleotides matching TRBD1. This clonotype was obtained from a woman younger than 35 in good health and CMV-seronegative. CDR3 region: CASSPGAGGTGELFF. For the CDR3, the DNA is TGTGCCAGCAGCCCAGGGGCAGGGGGCACCGGGGAGCTGTTTTTT.